Each of the 14 T cell receptor beta chains below was sequenced from the same sample in a study of blood T cell repertoires in COVID-19. TCRdb's copy holds only in-frame clones and misses some; the assay was immunoSEQ multiplex PCR. The profile covers under 300,000 clones, with about nine tenths appearing a single time and roughly 2.3% taken by the ten largest. The sample taken for sequencing was peripheral blood. The source is a man in his forties or fifties with acute or convalescent COVID-19.

The rearrangement uses TRBV9 and TRBJ1-4; 7 bases fit TRBD1. The V gene end was trimmed by 2 bases and the J gene end by 8 bases; junction bases not matched to a gene: 3. In germline, CDR1 is SGDLS, CDR2 YYNGEE. The CDR3 runs 13 residues. CDR3 region: CASSVQGEEKLFF. For the CDR3, the DNA is TGTGCCAGCAGCGTTCAGGGGGAAGAAAAACTGTTTTTT.

This chain uses TRBV6-1 with TRBJ1-6, with D possibly TRBD1 on 5 matching bases. This CDR3 spans 17 amino acids. Trimming pared 3 bases from V and 5 bases from J, leaving 17 bases between. Germline loops: CDR1 MNHNS, CDR2 SASEGT. This CDR3 reads CASSEGFPTENNSPLHF. CDR3 DNA: TGTGCCAGCAGTGAGGGATTTCCGACAGAAAATAATTCACCCCTCCACTTT.

The chain has TRBV9 and TRBJ2-2; perhaps TRBD1 as D (6 bases). Trimming removed 1 base at V and 6 bases at J, with 10 bases between. CDR3 length equals 14 residues. The V gene's germline CDR1 is SGDLS and CDR2 YYNGEE. CDR3 in amino acids: CASSVMGQPGELFF. The CDR3 coding sequence is TGTGCCAGCAGCGTAATGGGACAACCCGGGGAGCTGTTTTTT.

The chain couples TRBV18 to TRBJ1-1, with D possibly being TRBD1 (5 bases). V shed 0 bases and J shed 6 bases, with 11 bases lying between them. The CDR3 contains 14 residues. The germline V gene encodes CDR1 KGHSH and CDR2 LQKENI. DNA of the CDR3: TGTGCCAGCTCACCACCCAGGGAAAGGGCTGAAGCTTTCTTT. It yields the protein CASSPPRERAEAFF.

The J gene is TRBJ2-7, the V gene TRBV6-5; D is undetermined. Germline-derived CDR1 and CDR2 are MNHEY and SVGAGI. The CDR3 is made up of 14 amino acids. Trimming shortened V by 7 bases and J by 6 bases, and 19 bases separated the two germline ends. For the CDR3, the DNA is TGTGCCAGCACCCTAGAGCCCTCCTTCGGCGAGCAGTACTTC. This codes for CASTLEPSFGEQYF.

The chain recombines TRBV7-3 with TRBJ2-3; 8 bases are a match to TRBD2. The V gene's germline CDR1 is SGHTA and CDR2 FQGTGA. This CDR3 has 14 amino acids. V lost 6 bases to trimming and J lost 3 bases; unmatched junction nucleotides: 5. This chain's CDR3 is CASSAGGITDTQYF. CDR3 DNA sequence: TGTGCCAGCAGTGCGGGAGGTATTACAGATACGCAGTATTTT.

V and J are TRBV6-5 and TRBJ1-1; D perhaps matches TRBD1 (5 bases). The V and J ends lost 8 bases and 3 bases respectively, with 7 bases between them. This CDR3 has 11 residues. Germline values: CDR1 MNHEY, CDR2 SVGAGI. Here the CDR3 reads CASQGDTEAFF. CDR3 sequence (DNA): TGTGCCAGCCAAGGGGACACTGAAGCTTTCTTT.

The chain uses TRBV18 and TRBJ2-7, with no clear D. The germline V and J ends were trimmed by 7 bases and 3 bases, with 10 bases remaining between them. The CDR3 loop spans 12 amino acids. Germline V gives CDR1 KGHSH, CDR2 LQKENI. CDR3 sequence: CASFTTSYEQYF. As DNA, the CDR3 is TGTGCCAGCTTCACCACCAGCTACGAGCAGTACTTC.

The chain carries TRBV5-6 and TRBJ2-3, with TRBD1 identical over 9 bases. The germline V gene encodes CDR1 SGHDT and CDR2 YYEEEE. With V trimmed by 6 bases and J by 6 bases, 11 bases remained unmatched. The CDR3 totals 15 residues. The CDR3 sequence is CASTFGGQGRDTQYF. DNA for the CDR3: TGTGCCAGCACCTTCGGGGGACAGGGACGTGATACGCAGTATTTT.

The chain has TRBV7-9 and TRBJ1-4; the D gene is possibly TRBD1 (5 bases). The CDR3 runs to 12 residues. From germline, CDR1 is SEHNR and CDR2 FQNEAQ (reference sequence). The ends were cut back, 5 bases at V and 14 bases at J, with 15 bases in the middle. The CDR3 DNA reads as TGTGCCAGCAGCCCTGACCAGGGAGGGCTGTTTTTT. Translating gives CASSPDQGGLFF.

For the CDR3, the DNA is TGCGCCAGCAGCCAAGACACGGGGTGGCAGCCCCAGCATTTT. Encoded protein: CASSQDTGWQPQHF. The chain uses TRBV4-1 and TRBJ1-5; no definite D call. The V end lost 0 bases, the J end lost 7 bases, and 10 bases lay between the germline ends. Germline loops: CDR1 MGHRA, CDR2 YSYEKL. This CDR3 is built from 14 residues.

This clone was observed a handful of times. The chain is built from TRBV5-6 and TRBJ2-1; possible D gene TRBD1, 6 bases. V lost 4 bases, J lost 5 bases, and 19 bases lay in between. This CDR3 spans 16 amino acids. Per germline, CDR1 SGHDT and CDR2 YYEEEE. As DNA, the CDR3 is TGTGCCAGCAGCCTCCAACAGGGAATCTGGAACAATGAGCAGTTCTTC. Residues: CASSLQQGIWNNEQFF.

This chain connects TRBV11-3 to TRBJ2-3, with 10 bases matching TRBD2. This CDR3 has 16 amino acids. Germline lookup yields CDR1 SGHNT and CDR2 YENEEA. The ends lost 5 bases at V and 0 bases at J; junction bases unmatched: 5. The DNA of the CDR3 is TGTGCCAGCAGCCGCCGGACTAGCGGTAGCACAGATACGCAGTATTTT. Its translation: CASSRRTSGSTDTQYF.

This clone occurred once. The V gene is TRBV7-9, the J gene TRBJ2-1; 11 bases are a match to TRBD2. The V gene's germline CDR1 is SEHNR and CDR2 FQNEAQ (reference sequence). V lost 2 bases, J lost 4 bases, and 10 bases stayed unmatched. CDR3 size: 18 residues. The CDR3 sequence is CASSLRASGGRPYNEQFF. The CDR3 coding sequence is TGTGCCAGCAGCTTACGAGCTAGCGGGGGGAGACCTTACAATGAGCAGTTCTTC. Variable domain in full (rest from reference TRBV7-9 and TRBJ2-1): DTGVSQNPRHKITKRGQNVTFRCDPISEHNRLYWYRQTLGQGPEFLTYFQNEAQLEKSRLLSDRFSAERPKGSFSTLEIQRTEQGDSAMYLCASSLRASGGRPYNEQFFGPGTRLTVL.